This T cell receptor (beta chain) was recorded in a study of T cell responses to AZD1222 COVID-19 vaccine. Study results and limitations: Donors were chiefly white British, with a greater number of females, and clonal diversity was perhaps underestimated. Receipt of two AZD1222 doses was followed by a rise in Spike-specific TCR breadth and depth.

Remarks on this clone: What it binds is unknown.

V was pared by 6 bases and J by 0 bases, with 11 bases of the junction left unmatched. CDR3 length equals 17 residues. The V gene's germline CDR1 is LGHDT and CDR2 YNNKEL (reference sequence). Profiled with immunoSEQ multiplex PCR; TCRdb holds only in-frame clones, not every one. The table lists roughly 150,000 clones, roughly 92% of them singletons, with 1.1% to 1.5% in the top ten. Specimen: peripheral blood, collected on day 0 of AZD1222 vaccination. The V gene is TRBV3-1 (or the pseudogene TRBV3-2), the J gene TRBJ1-1; 9 positions agree with TRBD1. The source is an adult in good health. This CDR3 is CASSRDRAPFMNTEAFF. The CDR3 DNA follows: TGTGCCAGCAGTCGGGACAGGGCCCCTTTTATGAACACTGAAGCTTTCTTT.